The 13 T cell receptor beta chains presented below share a single source sample, sequenced in a study of identical twins (dated by TCRdb to about 2016). The library came from 5' RACE. TCRdb records Illumina HiSeq 2000 as the sequencer. Using fastp trimming at Q25 and MiXCR clonotype assembly, TCRdb reanalyzed the public sequencing data and kept in-frame beta chains. Every CDR3 protein is listed once, alongside the most common genes and DNA of its rows. Within this sample are approximately 210,000 distinct CDR3 sequences, with approximately 15% of them counted one time only. 40% of the sample rests with the top ten. The same sample was also used in a study of T cells expressing NK-cell markers.

Sample: CD8+ T cells sorted from blood. These receptors were collected from a woman younger than 35 in good health.

This clonotype occurred many times. The chain employs TRBV6-2 or TRBV6-3 and TRBJ2-2; 10 bases line up with TRBD1. The CDR3 runs 14 residues. CDR1 MNHEY and CDR2 SVGEGT come from the germline V gene. Trimming removed 6 bases from V and 3 bases from J; junction bases left unmatched: 1. DNA for the CDR3: TGTGCCAGCAGGACAGGGGGCGACACCGGGGAGCTGTTTTTT. Protein sequence: CASRTGGDTGELFF.

This clonotype was observed at least ten times. This chain connects TRBV12-3 or TRBV12-4 to TRBJ2-1; D may be TRBD1 (5 bases). This CDR3 is built from 17 residues. Trimming left V 4 bases short and J 0 bases short, with 16 bases between. The CDR3 DNA reads as TGTGCCAGCAGTTCCTTTGGCGGACACTACTCCTACAATGAGCAGTTCTTC. Translation: CASSSFGGHYSYNEQFF.

This chain's CDR3 is CASSEYGGQREKLFF. CDR3 DNA: TGTGCCAGCAGTGAATATGGGGGACAGAGAGAAAAACTGTTTTTT. The V and J genes are TRBV25-1 and TRBJ1-4; TRBD1 matches 7 bases. The CDR3 runs 15 residues. Per germline, CDR1 MGHDK and CDR2 SYGVNS. J gave up 8 bases and V 0 bases, and 6 bases lay outside the gene matches.

This chain links TRBV6-1 with TRBJ2-7; 9 nucleotides agree with TRBD2. V trimming: 5 bases; J trimming: 4 bases; junction bases outside the gene matches: 6. The V gene's germline CDR1 is MNHNS and CDR2 SASEGT. The CDR3 totals 14 residues. CDR3 bases: TGTGCCAGCAGTCTAGCGGGACCTATATACGAGCAGTACTTC. This encodes CASSLAGPIYEQYF.

This chain connects TRBV7-6 to TRBJ2-5; the D is unclear. CDR1 and CDR2 (germline): SGHVS, FNYEAQ. The CDR3 is 12 residues long. Trimming removed 7 bases from V and 3 bases from J, with 9 bases in between. This CDR3 reads CASTRTEETQYF. CDR3 coding DNA: TGTGCCAGCACACGGACGGAAGAGACCCAGTACTTC. Full variable domain (rest looked up from reference TRBV7-6 and TRBJ2-5): GAGVSQSPRYKVTKRGQDVALRCDPISGHVSLYWYRQALGQGPEFLTYFNYEAQQDKSGLPNDRFSAERPEGSISTLTIQRTEQRDSAMYRCASTRTEETQYFGPGTRLLVL.

This clonotype was counted only a few times. The chain recombines TRBV19 with TRBJ2-1; 11 bases match TRBD2. The J segment lost 0 bases and the V segment lost 5 bases, leaving 3 bases of the junction unmatched. The germline CDR1 and CDR2 sequences are LNHDA and SQIVND (reference sequence). There are 16 residues in the CDR3. The CDR3, as DNA: TGTGCCAGTAGTCCACTAGCGGGGGTCTCCTACAATGAGCAGTTCTTC. This gives the protein CASSPLAGVSYNEQFF. The whole variable domain, filled in from reference TRBV19 and TRBJ2-1, reads DGGITQSPKYLFRKEGQNVTLSCEQNLNHDAMYWYRQDPGQGLRLIYYSQIVNDFQKGDIAEGYSVSREKKESFPLTVTSAQKNPTAFYLCASSPLAGVSYNEQFFGPGTRLTVL.

In its sample, this clonotype was seen a few times. V and J are TRBV27 and TRBJ1-1; D is undetermined. V was pared by 4 bases and J by 5 bases, with 11 bases between. The CDR3 consists of 13 residues. The germline gives CDR1 MNHEY, CDR2 SMNVEV (reference sequence). CDR3 sequence reads: CASSSLVGTEAFF. The CDR3 DNA follows: TGTGCCAGCAGTTCCCTTGTAGGGACTGAAGCTTTCTTT.

In this sample, this clonotype turned up many times. The rearrangement joins TRBV12-3 or TRBV12-4 to TRBJ2-7, with a possible D match to TRBD1 (6 bases). The V end lost 4 bases, the J end lost 3 bases, and 7 bases lay between the germline ends. The CDR3 totals 12 residues. CDR3 sequence (DNA): TGTGCCAGCAGTTGGACAGTCTACGAGCAGTACTTC. It yields the protein CASSWTVYEQYF.

CDR3 in DNA: TGTGCCAGCAGCCCGCTGGACCCGACCCAGCATTTT. It translates to CASSPLDPTQHF. This chain connects TRBV7-9 to TRBJ1-5; D remains ambiguous. V was shortened by 5 bases and J by 11 bases, with 13 bases between the two germline ends. This CDR3 has 12 residues. Germline V gene data show CDR1 as SEHNR and CDR2 as FQNEAQ (reference sequence).

Note on this clonotype: An end of the junction differs from the germline gene, which may be a read error. The chain couples TRBV20-1 to TRBJ2-3, with 12 bases lining up with TRBD2. The germline V gene has CDR1 DFQATT and CDR2 SNEGSKA (reference sequence). The CDR3 runs 16 residues. CDR3 sequence: CCARDGLAGSTDTQYF. In DNA form, the CDR3 reads TGCTGTGCTAGAGATGGACTAGCGGGATCCACAGATACGCAGTATTTT.

This clonotype showed up just a few times. The CDR3 DNA is TGTGCCAGCAGCTCCAGGACAGGGACTTATGGCTACACCTTC. This sequence encodes CASSSRTGTYGYTF. The chain links TRBV11-1 to TRBJ1-2, with TRBD1 identical over 8 bases. CDR3 length: 14 residues. The V and J ends lost 4 bases and 5 bases, in that order; junction bases with no gene match: 6. From germline, CDR1 is SGHAT and CDR2 FQDESV (reference sequence).

This rearrangement joins TRBV27 to TRBJ1-1, with a weak D call TRBD1 (6 bases). Deletions cut 5 bases from V and 5 bases from J, with 15 bases between. The CDR3 has 14 amino acids. CDR1 MNHEY and CDR2 SMNVEV come from the germline V gene (reference sequence). The CDR3: CASSPQGSNTEAFF. The CDR3 region has the DNA TGTGCCAGCAGTCCACAGGGTAGTAATACTGAAGCTTTCTTT.

V and J are TRBV5-1 and TRBJ1-1; D ambiguous. Trimming left V 4 bases short and J 4 bases short, with 20 bases between. The CDR3 is made up of 16 amino acids. Germline V gene sequence: CDR1 SGHRS, CDR2 YFSETQ. CDR3 amino acids: CASSLREGAVGTEAFF. CDR3 coding DNA: TGCGCCAGCAGCCTTCGGGAGGGCGCTGTGGGCACTGAAGCTTTCTTT.